Below, 22 T cell receptor beta chains from the same sample are listed, as sequenced in a study of blood T cells in healthy people across ages. Together with a sample-barcoded 5' primer, a J-beta primer mix was included in a second PCR lasting about 7 to 12 cycles. TCRdb reanalysed the 5' RACE reads using MiXCR and keeps one entry per CDR3 protein. The data hold 1.5 million to 2 million distinct CDR3 sequences, with around 48% observed a single time. Material: blood. Every receptor here comes from a woman between 40 and 50 years old in good health.

This clonotype has a count of ten or more. This chain links TRBV7-2 with TRBJ2-7; D remains unclear. This CDR3 spans 11 amino acids. V dropped 1 base and J dropped 6 bases, with 4 bases sitting between them. Germline values: CDR1 SGHTA, CDR2 FQGNSA. The CDR3 nucleotides are TGTGCCAGCAGCTTAGTGACCGAGCAGTACTTC. Its protein product is CASSLVTEQYF.

CDR3 bases: TGTGCCAGCAGCGACAGGGCGGCATATGGCTACACCTTC. It yields the protein CASSDRAAYGYTF. The genes are TRBV9 and TRBJ1-2; the D gene is possibly TRBD1 (6 bases). This CDR3 has 13 amino acids. Trimming removed 3 bases at V and 5 bases at J, with 11 bases between. The germline V gene has CDR1 SGDLS and CDR2 YYNGEE.

CDR3 bases: TGTGCCAGCAGGGCATTCTCGAGCTACACCTTC. Amino acid sequence: CASRAFSSYTF. V is TRBV2 and J is TRBJ1-2; D remains unclear. The germline gives CDR1 SNHLY, CDR2 FYNNEI. Trimming stripped 6 bases from V and 9 bases from J, with 11 bases between. The CDR3 is 11 residues long. The full variable domain, in which reference TRBV2 and TRBJ1-2 provide the parts outside the CDR3, is EPEVTQTPSHQVTQMGQEVILRCVPISNHLYFYWYRQILGQKVEFLVSFYNNEISEKSEIFDDQFSVERPDGSNFTLKIRSTKLEDSAMYFCASRAFSSYTFGSGTRLTVV.

This clonotype appeared once. V and J are TRBV20-1 and TRBJ1-2; D uncertain. Germline CDR1 and CDR2: DFQATT and SNEGSKA (reference sequence). Trimming took 2 bases from V and 4 from J, leaving 8 bases between them. The CDR3 length is 12 residues. This CDR3 reads CSARLIAYGYTF. CDR3 bases: TGCAGTGCTAGACTCATAGCCTATGGCTACACCTTC.

The rearrangement joins TRBV6-5 to TRBJ1-2; D remains unclear. V lost 2 bases to trimming and J lost 2 bases, with 9 bases between them. CDR1 and CDR2 from the germline V gene are MNHEY and SVGAGI. The CDR3 is 14 amino acids. The CDR3 here is CASSYMTGNYGYTF. DNA of the CDR3: TGTGCCAGCAGTTACATGACGGGGAACTATGGCTACACCTTC.

This clonotype occurred a few times. The chain combines TRBV6-2 or TRBV6-3 with TRBJ2-7; TRBD2 aligns across 12 bases. The V gene's germline CDR1 is MNHEY and CDR2 SVGEGT. J was trimmed by 2 bases and V by 0 bases; bases with no gene match: 5. The CDR3 totals 17 residues. The CDR3 reads CASSYSITSGGTYEQYF. The CDR3 DNA sequence: TGTGCCAGCAGTTACTCGATAACTAGCGGGGGGACCTACGAGCAGTACTTC.

Regarding this clonotype: A junction end diverges from the germline sequence, so it may reflect a read error. The rearrangement links TRBV2 to TRBJ2-3; 10 bases are a match to TRBD1. Germline CDR1 and CDR2: SNHLY and FYNNEI. The CDR3 loop spans 15 amino acids. The CDR3 here is CASTGQGGSTDTRYF. The CDR3 DNA follows: TGTGCCAGCACCGGACAGGGGGGAAGCACAGATACGCGGTATTTT. The full variable domain, completed using reference TRBV2 and TRBJ2-3, is EPEVTQTPSHQVTQMGQEVILRCVPISNHLYFYWYRQILGQKVEFLVSFYNNEISEKSEIFDDQFSVERPDGSNFTLKIRSTKLEDSAMYFCASTGQGGSTDTRYFGPGTRLTVL.

The genes are TRBV4-3 and TRBJ1-3; no clear D. The germline CDR1 and CDR2 sequences are LGHNA and YSLEER. This CDR3 region has 17 residues. V was pared by 0 bases and J by 0 bases, with 12 bases between. The CDR3 DNA sequence: TGCGCCAGCAGCCAAGATCACGGCACAAACTCTGGAAACACCATATATTTT. Protein product: CASSQDHGTNSGNTIYF.

This chain links TRBV21-1 with TRBJ1-2; the D call TRBD1 from the table was never checked on the DNA. TRBV21-1 is a pseudogene. The CDR3 consists of 14 residues. CDR3 region: CASRTPPGVYGYTF. The CDR3, as DNA: TGTGCCAGCAGGACACCTCCGGGCGTCTATGGCTACACCTTC.

This rearrangement joins TRBV24-1 to TRBJ2-4; 9 bases line up with TRBD1. Matching the DNA end better, TRBJ2-5 makes the J call doubtful. The germline gives CDR1 KGHDR, CDR2 SFDVKD. This CDR3 contains 13 residues. CDR3 DNA: TGTGCCACCGGGACAGGGTCATCGGAGACCCAGTACTTC. Translation gives CATGTGSSETQYF.

The chain combines TRBV29-1 with TRBJ2-4; tentatively, D is TRBD2 (6 bases). The DNA end favors TRBJ2-7, so the J call may be wrong. Germline CDR1 and CDR2: SQVTM and ANQGSEA. The CDR3 loop spans 14 amino acids. The CDR3 DNA reads as TGCAGCGTTGTCTGGTGGGAGGTACCCTACGAGCAGTACTTC. Its protein is CSVVWWEVPYEQYF.

The chain uses TRBV29-1 and TRBJ1-1; D is possibly TRBD1 (6 bases). The V and J ends lost 7 bases and 0 bases respectively, with 12 bases between them. Looked up from germline, CDR1 is SQVTM and CDR2 is ANQGSEA. The CDR3 runs 13 residues. The CDR3 DNA is TGCAGCGAGAGACAGGCCATGAACACTGAAGCTTTCTTT. This gives the protein CSERQAMNTEAFF.

A few counts support this clonotype. The chain couples TRBV4-3 to TRBJ2-1; D perhaps matches TRBD1 (5 bases). The V end lost 0 bases, the J end lost 7 bases, and 16 bases lay between the germline ends. The length of the CDR3 is 16 residues. Germline values: CDR1 LGHNA, CDR2 YSLEER. The CDR3 loop is CASSQDRVSPSNEQFF. As DNA, the CDR3 is TGCGCCAGCAGCCAAGACAGGGTTAGTCCCAGTAATGAGCAGTTCTTC.

The V and J genes are TRBV18 and TRBJ2-7; TRBD1 might be the D (6 bases). Germline V CDR1 and CDR2: KGHSH, LQKENI. Between the trimmed V and J ends, which lost 4 bases and 2 bases, there was a span of 12 bases. This CDR3 comprises 14 residues. Here the CDR3 DNA reads TGTGCCAGCTCACTACAGGGAAATGCCTACGAGCAGTACTTC. Translating gives CASSLQGNAYEQYF.

The CDR3 region is CASSYHDRGEETQYF. For the CDR3, the DNA is TGTGCCAGCAGCTATCACGACAGGGGTGAAGAGACCCAGTACTTC. The gene calls are TRBV28 and TRBJ2-5, with 8 positions matching TRBD1. The CDR3 contains 15 residues. After removal of 6 bases from V and 3 bases from J, the junction contained 9 bases not matched to a gene. Germline CDR1 is MDHEN and CDR2 is SYDVKM.

V and J are TRBV5-1 and TRBJ1-5; 8 bases fit TRBD1. CDR3 length: 16 amino acids. The V segment lost 0 bases and the J segment 3 bases; nucleotides outside the gene matches: 5. Germline CDR1 and CDR2: SGHRS and YFSETQ. The CDR3 loop is CASSLGSGGLNQPQHF. The CDR3 DNA reads as TGCGCCAGCAGCTTGGGATCAGGGGGCCTCAATCAGCCCCAGCATTTT.

This clonotype was picked up a small number of times. V and J are TRBV5-1 and TRBJ2-5, with a tentative D call TRBD2 (6 bases). Per the germline V gene, CDR1 is SGHRS and CDR2 is YFSETQ. CDR3 length: 14 amino acids. V lost 2 bases, J lost 5 bases, and 13 bases lay in between. The CDR3: CASSLGIREETQYF. The CDR3 nucleotides read TGCGCCAGCAGCTTAGGTATACGGGAGGAGACCCAGTACTTC.

Comment on this clonotype: The junction shows a germline mismatch at one end, possibly a read error. The chain links TRBV7-9 to TRBJ1-2; 7 bases agree with TRBD1. The CDR3 spans 14 residues. CDR1 and CDR2 (germline): SEHNR, FQNEAQ (reference sequence). CDR3 in amino acids: CASSLDGTDYSYTF. CDR3 nucleotides: TGTGCCAGCAGCTTAGACGGGACAGACTATAGCTACACCTTC.

This sequence joins TRBV5-1 and TRBJ2-2; 11 positions agree with TRBD1. Germline V gene lookup returns CDR1 SGHRS and CDR2 YFSETQ. The CDR3 runs to 16 residues. With V trimmed by 4 bases and J by 6 bases, 8 bases remained unmatched. CDR3 sequence reads: CASSPRTGGASGELFF. CDR3 DNA sequence: TGCGCCAGCAGCCCCAGGACAGGGGGCGCTTCCGGGGAGCTGTTTTTT.

V gene TRBV4-3 combines with J gene TRBJ2-3; 8 nucleotides match TRBD2. Germline CDR1 LGHNA, CDR2 YSLEER. The CDR3 contains 15 residues. V shed 3 bases, J shed 0 bases, and the junction held 2 bases outside the gene matches. CDR3: CASSHSGVSTDTQYF. CDR3 DNA sequence: TGCGCCAGCAGCCATAGCGGGGTTAGCACAGATACGCAGTATTTT.

The rearrangement links TRBV6-5 to TRBJ2-1; a weak D match, TRBD2 (5 bases). CDR1 and CDR2 (germline): MNHEY, SVGAGI. The CDR3 sequence is 14 residues long. Trimming left V 9 bases short and J 3 bases short, with 15 bases between. The DNA of the CDR3 is TGTGCCAGTAACCCCGCAGCGGACTACAATGAGCAGTTCTTC. Its translation: CASNPAADYNEQFF.

This clonotype was counted ten times or more. V and J are TRBV20-1 and TRBJ2-3, with D unresolved. The length of the CDR3 is 20 residues. V lost 8 bases and J 1 base, leaving 34 bases between the germline ends. In germline, CDR1 is DFQATT, CDR2 SNEGSKA (reference sequence). The CDR3 here is CSCMGAVMAVRLDRTDTQYF. The CDR3 DNA sequence: TGCAGTTGTATGGGCGCGGTAATGGCGGTCCGGTTGGACCGCACAGATACGCAGTATTTT.